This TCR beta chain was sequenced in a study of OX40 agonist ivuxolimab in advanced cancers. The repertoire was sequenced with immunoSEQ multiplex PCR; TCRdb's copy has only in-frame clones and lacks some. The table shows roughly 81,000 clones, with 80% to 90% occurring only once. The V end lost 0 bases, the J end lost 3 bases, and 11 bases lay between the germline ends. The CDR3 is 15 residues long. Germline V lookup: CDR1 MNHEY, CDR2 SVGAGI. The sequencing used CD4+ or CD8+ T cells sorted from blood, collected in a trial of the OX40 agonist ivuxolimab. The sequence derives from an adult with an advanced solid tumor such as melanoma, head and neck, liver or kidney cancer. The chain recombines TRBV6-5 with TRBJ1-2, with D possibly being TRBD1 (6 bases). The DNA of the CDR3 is TGTGCCAGCAGTTACTCAAGGTCAGGGGACTATGGCTACACCTTC. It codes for CASSYSRSGDYGYTF.